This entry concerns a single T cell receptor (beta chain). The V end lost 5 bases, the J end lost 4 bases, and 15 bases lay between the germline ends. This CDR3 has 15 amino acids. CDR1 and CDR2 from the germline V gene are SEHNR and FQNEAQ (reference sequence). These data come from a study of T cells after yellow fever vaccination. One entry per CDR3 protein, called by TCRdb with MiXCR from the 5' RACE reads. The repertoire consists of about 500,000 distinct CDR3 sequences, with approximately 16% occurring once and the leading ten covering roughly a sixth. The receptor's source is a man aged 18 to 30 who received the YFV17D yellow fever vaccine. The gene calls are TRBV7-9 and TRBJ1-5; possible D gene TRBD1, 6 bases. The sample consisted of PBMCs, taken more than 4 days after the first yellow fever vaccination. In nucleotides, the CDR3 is TGTGCCAGCAGCCCCCTCGGGACACCTAATCAGCCCCAGCATTTT. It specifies CASSPLGTPNQPQHF.